One sample yielded the 26 T cell receptor beta chains listed below, sequenced in a study of regulatory T cells in long-lasting Graves disease. Time point given: newly diagnosed GD, antithyroid drugs for less than 3 months. Extracted RNA from PBMCs served as the source of the TCR library. The authors built TCR beta libraries using iRepertoire HTBI primers and Arm-PCR of CDR3 regions. MiXCR, run by TCRdb on the multiplex PCR reads, gives a single entry per CDR3 protein. In the table there are roughly 350,000 distinct CDR3 sequences, approximately 15% of which are singletons. The sample was also reused in another study, on T cells in Graves' hyperthyroidism and ophthalmopathy.

Sequenced here: peripheral blood mononuclear cells (PBMCs), sampled at new diagnosis, from a patient treated with antithyroid drugs. Receptor source: a man aged 40-55 years with Graves disease.

This clonotype was counted ten times or more. V is TRBV6-1 and J is TRBJ1-6, with TRBD1 as a possible D gene (6 bases). The CDR3 has 13 residues. Germline lookup yields CDR1 MNHNS and CDR2 SASEGT. Between the trimmed V and J ends, which lost 5 bases and 14 bases, there was a span of 16 bases. The CDR3 loop is CASSTTGIGALHF. In nucleotides, the CDR3 is TGTGCCAGCAGTACCACAGGGATCGGAGCCCTCCACTTT.

CDR3 nucleotide sequence: TGTGCCAGCAGCCCCGACAGGGGAGGTACCTACGAGCAGTACTTC. Protein: CASSPDRGGTYEQYF. V usage is TRBV27 and J usage is TRBJ2-7, with 8 bases matching TRBD1. The CDR3 spans 15 residues. V shed 6 bases and J 2 bases; nucleotides not matched to a gene: 9. Per germline, CDR1 MNHEY and CDR2 SMNVEV (reference sequence).

The sample holds many counts of this clonotype. The chain uses TRBV12-3 or TRBV12-4 and TRBJ1-1; D is uncertain. This CDR3 comprises 15 residues. Trimming shortened V by 2 bases and J by 4 bases, and 14 bases separated the two germline ends. The CDR3 nucleotides read TGTGCCAGCAGTTTATCTTCTTCTGGGTCCACTGAAGCTTTCTTT. It yields the protein CASSLSSSGSTEAFF.

This clonotype came up many times. The chain combines TRBV12-3 or TRBV12-4 with TRBJ2-5; D possibly corresponds to TRBD1 (5 bases). V lost 6 bases to trimming and J lost 5 bases, with 10 bases between them. The CDR3 is 12 residues long. CDR3 DNA sequence: TGTGCCAGCAGACGACAGATGGAGACCCAGTACTTC. Its protein product is CASRRQMETQYF.

Ten or more counts support this clonotype. Sequence at one end of the junction differs from germline and may be a read error. This chain uses TRBV6-1 with TRBJ2-1; 8 bases map to TRBD1. Looked up from germline, CDR1 is MNHNS and CDR2 is SASEGT. This CDR3 comprises 15 residues. CDR3 sequence: CASSKAGGSYNEQFF. The CDR3 nucleotides read TGTGCCAGCAGTAAAGCAGGGGGCTCATACAATGAGCAGTTCTTC.

As concerns this clonotype: A much more abundant neighbour one base away suggests this may be a read error. The chain employs TRBV7-9 and TRBJ1-2; possible D gene TRBD1, 6 bases. CDR1 and CDR2 (germline): SEHNR, FQNEAQ (reference sequence). There are 12 residues in the CDR3. V lost 5 bases and J 3 bases, leaving 7 bases between the germline ends. CDR3 sequence: CASSRQDYGYTF. The CDR3 region has the DNA TGTGCCAGCAGCCGACAGGACTATGGCTACACCTTC.

The rearrangement uses TRBV9 and TRBJ1-3; 7 bases align to TRBD1. The V gene's germline CDR1 is SGDLS and CDR2 YYNGEE. After removal of 0 bases from V and 5 bases from J, the junction contained 5 bases not matched to a gene. CDR3 length: 15 residues. Here the CDR3 reads CASSVEPGGRNTIYF. The CDR3 DNA follows: TGTGCCAGCAGCGTAGAACCAGGGGGAAGAAACACCATATATTTT.

This clonotype was detected ten times or more. The chain joins TRBV28 to TRBJ1-2; the match to TRBD1 covers 9 bases. Unmatched junction bases numbered 4, after V lost 6 bases and J lost 2 bases. The CDR3 length is 14 residues. CDR1 and CDR2 (germline): MDHEN, SYDVKM. The CDR3 DNA reads TGTGCCAGCAGCTTAGGGACAGGGAACTATGGCTACACCTTC. This codes for CASSLGTGNYGYTF.

This clonotype was observed many times. This chain uses TRBV7-6 with TRBJ2-5; TRBD2 aligns across 7 bases. There are 18 residues in the CDR3. V trimming: 3 bases; J trimming: 5 bases; junction bases outside the gene matches: 18. From germline, CDR1 is SGHVS and CDR2 FNYEAQ. CDR3 protein: CASSLIQRGAFGGETQYF. CDR3 nucleotides: TGTGCCAGCAGCTTGATCCAGCGGGGTGCCTTCGGGGGGGAGACCCAGTACTTC. Together with reference TRBV7-6 and TRBJ2-5, the CDR3 gives the full variable domain: GAGVSQSPRYKVTKRGQDVALRCDPISGHVSLYWYRQALGQGPEFLTYFNYEAQQDKSGLPNDRFSAERPEGSISTLTIQRTEQRDSAMYRCASSLIQRGAFGGETQYFGPGTRLLVL.

This clonotype was recorded a few times. The chain employs TRBV9 and TRBJ2-7; either TRBD1 or TRBD2 may fit D (5 bases each). Germline V gives CDR1 SGDLS, CDR2 YYNGEE. The CDR3 spans 15 residues. The V and J ends lost 4 bases and 2 bases respectively, with 16 bases between them. CDR3 residues: CASSPFGPGPYEQYF. In DNA, the CDR3 is TGTGCCAGCAGCCCATTCGGTCCGGGGCCCTACGAGCAGTACTTC.

This clonotype appeared many times. The CDR3 loop is CASGSGGPRDTQYF. The DNA for the CDR3 is TGTGCCAGCGGGTCGGGGGGGCCGAGGGATACGCAGTATTTT. V is TRBV7-8 and J is TRBJ2-3; 8 bases align to TRBD2. The germline V gene has CDR1 SGHVS and CDR2 FQNEAQ. With V trimmed by 8 bases and J by 6 bases, 10 bases remained unmatched. The CDR3 contains 14 residues.

This clonotype occurred many times. The V gene is TRBV2, the J gene TRBJ1-6; 7 bases agree with TRBD1. V lost 4 bases to trimming and J lost 6 bases; unmatched junction nucleotides: 0. The CDR3 consists of 13 residues. The V gene's germline CDR1 is SNHLY and CDR2 FYNNEI. The CDR3, as DNA: TGTGCCAGCAGTGGACAGGGTAATTCACCCCTCCACTTT. Amino acids: CASSGQGNSPLHF.

This clonotype was found many times. The chain joins TRBV28 to TRBJ1-5; D perhaps matches TRBD1 (5 bases). Trimming took 6 bases from V and 5 from J, leaving 17 bases between them. The CDR3 runs 15 residues. Germline V gives CDR1 MDHEN, CDR2 SYDVKM. For the CDR3, the DNA is TGTGCCAGCAGCCCCGGGACGCTTGGTGATCAGCCCCAGCATTTT. Translation gives CASSPGTLGDQPQHF.

This clonotype has at least ten counts. The chain recombines TRBV2 with TRBJ1-1; 7 bases align to TRBD1. Losses at the gene ends were 3 bases for V and 3 bases for J; bases not matched to a gene: 10. Germline CDR1 is SNHLY and CDR2 is FYNNEI. CDR3 size: 16 residues. The CDR3 DNA is TGTGCCAGCAGTGAGGAAGGGGGCGAGGGGGACACTGAAGCTTTCTTT. Protein sequence: CASSEEGGEGDTEAFF. The full variable domain, completed using reference TRBV2 and TRBJ1-1, is EPEVTQTPSHQVTQMGQEVILRCVPISNHLYFYWYRQILGQKVEFLVSFYNNEISEKSEIFDDQFSVERPDGSNFTLKIRSTKLEDSAMYFCASSEEGGEGDTEAFFGQGTRLTVV.

CDR3 sequence (DNA): TGTGCCAGCAGCTTAGCCTCTGGGACAGGGGGCGGTGGCGGGGAGCTGTTTTTT. Translating it yields CASSLASGTGGGGGELFF. The chain joins TRBV7-2 to TRBJ2-2; 12 bases fit TRBD1. Germline V CDR1 and CDR2: SGHTA, FQGNSA. With 0 bases clipped from V and 7 bases from J, the junction kept 9 bases outside the gene matches. This CDR3 is 18 amino acids long.

This clonotype was found many times. The chain joins TRBV28 to TRBJ2-7; D remains unclear. Germline V lookup: CDR1 MDHEN, CDR2 SYDVKM. Deletions cut 6 bases from V and 1 base from J, with 13 bases between. The CDR3 covers 14 residues. The CDR3 sequence is CASRTQGLSYEQYF. CDR3 sequence (DNA): TGTGCCAGCAGGACACAAGGGCTTTCCTACGAGCAGTACTTC.

The J gene is TRBJ2-1, the V gene TRBV4-2; no definite D call. CDR1 is LGHNA, CDR2 YNFKEQ, per germline. The CDR3 contains 13 residues. The V end lost 2 bases, the J end lost 10 bases, and 12 bases lay between the germline ends. The CDR3 DNA follows: TGTGCCAGCAGCCAACCCGCAGGTTACGAGCAGTTCTTC. It encodes CASSQPAGYEQFF.

This clonotype was seen only a few times. V gene TRBV15 combines with J gene TRBJ1-2, with 9 bases lining up with TRBD1. J lost 6 bases, V lost 4 bases, and 12 bases had no gene match. Per germline, CDR1 LNHNV and CDR2 YYDKDF (reference sequence). The CDR3 is 16 amino acids. The CDR3 loop reads CATSTRWDRDVNGYTF. The CDR3 nucleotides read TGTGCCACCAGCACCAGATGGGACAGGGACGTTAATGGCTACACCTTC.

The chain employs TRBV5-6 and TRBJ2-2; no clear D gene. This CDR3 is built from 15 residues. V shed 1 base and J shed 6 bases, with 13 bases lying between them. Germline CDR1 and CDR2: SGHDT and YYEEEE. The CDR3 nucleotides are TGTGCCAGCAGCTTGAGGATGGCTCGGCCCGGGGAGCTGTTTTTT. Translated: CASSLRMARPGELFF.

In this sample, this clonotype turned up many times. This is likely a read error, given that the CDR3 carries no conserved phenylalanine or tryptophan at its end. Because the CDR3's place on the DNA is in doubt, the DNA is left out and the CDR3 is given as listed by TCRdb. CDR3 amino acids: CASSLKFPIPG. The chain recombines TRBV12-3 or TRBV12-4 with TRBJ2-7; TRBD1, as called in the table, went unchecked against the DNA. The CDR3 has 11 residues if both end residues are counted.

This clonotype was observed many times. The chain has TRBV7-2 and TRBJ1-2, with D unclear. The CDR3 covers 11 residues. Germline values: CDR1 SGHTA, CDR2 FQGNSA. V lost 1 base to trimming and J lost 8 bases, with 5 bases between them. CDR3 region: CASSLVGGYTF. The CDR3 DNA follows: TGTGCCAGCAGCTTAGTAGGCGGCTACACCTTC. The whole variable domain, filled in from reference TRBV7-2 and TRBJ1-2, reads GAGVSQSPSNKVTEKGKDVELRCDPISGHTALYWYRQSLGQGLEFLIYFQGNSAPDKSGLPSDRFSAERTGGSVSTLTIQRTQQEDSAVYLCASSLVGGYTFGSGTRLTVV.

This chain connects TRBV18 to TRBJ2-7; the D gene could be TRBD1 or TRBD2 (7 bases each). Trimming took 6 bases from V and 2 from J, leaving 14 bases between them. The CDR3 runs to 14 residues. CDR1 and CDR2 from the germline V gene are KGHSH and LQKENI. CDR3 sequence (DNA): TGTGCCAGCTCCAGCCAGGGGGGGGCCTACGAGCAGTACTTC. This sequence encodes CASSSQGGAYEQYF.

Only a few counts were recorded for this clonotype. The rearrangement links TRBV5-1 to TRBJ2-5, with D possibly TRBD2 on 5 matching bases. Germline V gene lookup returns CDR1 SGHRS and CDR2 YFSETQ. The CDR3 runs to 14 residues. Trimming took off 1 base at V and 1 base at J, with 8 bases between the two ends. DNA of the CDR3: TGCGCCAGCAGCTTGACACGGGGCCAAGAGACCCAGTACTTC. This sequence encodes CASSLTRGQETQYF.

This clonotype came up many times. The chain employs TRBV7-9 and TRBJ1-1, with D perhaps TRBD1 (5 bases). The CDR3 sequence is 13 residues long. Germline CDR1 reads SEHNR; CDR2 reads FQNEAQ (reference sequence). Trimming pared 8 bases from V and 2 bases from J, leaving 12 bases between. The CDR3 sequence is CASGGVGNTEAFF. In DNA, the CDR3 is TGTGCCAGCGGAGGGGTTGGAAACACTGAAGCTTTCTTT.

This clonotype was recorded many times. The V gene is TRBV6-1, the J gene TRBJ2-3, with D possibly TRBD2 on 5 matching bases. V was shortened by 4 bases and J by 2 bases, with 13 bases between the two germline ends. The CDR3 is 15 residues long. Germline V gene data show CDR1 as MNHNS and CDR2 as SASEGT. The CDR3: CASSGFRDYTDTQYF. The CDR3 nucleotides are TGTGCCAGCAGTGGCTTCCGGGATTACACAGATACGCAGTATTTT.

V and J are TRBV3-1 and TRBJ2-5, with D possibly TRBD2 on 5 matching bases. The CDR3 covers 13 residues. The V gene lost 5 bases and the J gene lost 5 bases, with 12 bases spanning the gap. Germline V gene sequence: CDR1 LGHDT, CDR2 YNNKEL (reference sequence). CDR3: CASSSSGRETQYF. The CDR3 DNA sequence: TGTGCCAGCAGCAGCAGCGGCCGCGAGACCCAGTACTTC.